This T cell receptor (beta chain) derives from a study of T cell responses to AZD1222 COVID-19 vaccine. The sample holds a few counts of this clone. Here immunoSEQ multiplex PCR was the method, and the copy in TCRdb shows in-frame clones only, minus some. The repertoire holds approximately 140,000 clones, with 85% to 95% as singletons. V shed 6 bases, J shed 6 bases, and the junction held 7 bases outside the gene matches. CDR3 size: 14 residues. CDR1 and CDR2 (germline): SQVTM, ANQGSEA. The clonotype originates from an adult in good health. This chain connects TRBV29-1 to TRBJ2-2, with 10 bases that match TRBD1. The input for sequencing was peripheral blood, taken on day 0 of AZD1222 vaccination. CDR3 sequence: CSVDDRGRPGELFF. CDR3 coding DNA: TGCAGCGTAGATGACAGGGGGCGCCCCGGGGAGCTGTTTTTT.